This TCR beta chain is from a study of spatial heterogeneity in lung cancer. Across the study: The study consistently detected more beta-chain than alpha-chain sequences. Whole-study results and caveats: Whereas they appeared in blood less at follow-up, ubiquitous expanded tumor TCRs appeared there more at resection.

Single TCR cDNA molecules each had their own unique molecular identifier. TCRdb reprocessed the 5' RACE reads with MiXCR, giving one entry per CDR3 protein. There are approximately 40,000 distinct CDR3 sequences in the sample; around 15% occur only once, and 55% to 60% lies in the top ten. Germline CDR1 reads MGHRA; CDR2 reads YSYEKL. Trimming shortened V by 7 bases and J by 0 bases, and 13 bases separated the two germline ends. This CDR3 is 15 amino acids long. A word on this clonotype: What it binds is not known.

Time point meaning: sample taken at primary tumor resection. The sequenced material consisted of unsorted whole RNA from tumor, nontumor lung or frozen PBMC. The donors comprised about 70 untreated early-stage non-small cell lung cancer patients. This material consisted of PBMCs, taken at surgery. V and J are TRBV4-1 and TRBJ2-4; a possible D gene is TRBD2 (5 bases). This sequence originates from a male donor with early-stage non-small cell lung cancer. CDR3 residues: CASTPGWGAKNIQYF. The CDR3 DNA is TGCGCCAGCACCCCGGGGTGGGGAGCCAAAAACATTCAGTACTTC.